This T cell receptor (beta chain) stems from a study of PD-L1 blockade in urothelial cancer (dated by TCRdb to 2017 to 2019). About the investigation overall: All patients started therapy in about 2014 and received atezolizumab 1,200 mg intravenously every 3 weeks. About 90% of the roughly 30 patients were identified as males with urothelial cancer of bladder origin, and a prior smoking history was reported by 18 of 29 patients. Patients had an ECOG performance status of 0 or 1 and had received between 0 and 3 prior chemotherapy regimens. Blood samples were analyzed at two time points: 3 weeks after treatment start (second dose) and 6 weeks after treatment start. A median of roughly 140,000 T cells and 80,000 to 95,000 unique TCRs was obtained from blood samples, and a median clonality of roughly 0.082 was observed. An exploratory multi-omic analysis was conducted of the somatic, immune and clinical correlates of response to PD-L1 blockade with atezolizumab in urothelial cancer. TCR sequencing covered pretreatment tumor samples and matched, serially collected peripheral blood taken before and after atezolizumab treatment. Progression-free survival longer than 6 months counted as durable clinical benefit, and TCR features were additionally tested against both progression-free and overall survival. In the same patients, whole exome sequencing and RNA sequencing of pretreatment tumors were performed in addition to TCR sequencing. Roughly ten patients achieved durable clinical benefit and some 21 did not. Pretreatment blood TCR-seq was available for about 28 patients, at least one posttreatment blood collection was obtained for about 25 patients, and tumor TCR-seq was available for about 25 patients.

This specimen's time point label, interpreted: pretreatment peripheral blood. The cohort comprised more than 25 patients with locally advanced or metastatic urothelial carcinoma treated at Memorial Sloan Kettering on a trial protocol. Peripheral blood mononuclear cells were collected pretreatment and during treatment, with between 1 and 8 total time points obtained per patient. The Qiagen DNeasy Blood extraction kit was used to purify genomic DNA from total PBMCs and tumor samples. PBMCs were collected pretreatment and during treatment, and were isolated and stored as previously described. The paper's findings and limits, for the study overall: At 3 weeks after the start of treatment, tumor-associated TCR clones in peripheral blood had expanded more in patients with durable benefit (n ≈ 24, p = 0.022). Because the sample size was small (n ≈ 27) and many of the analyses were exploratory, the results are meant to be hypothesis-generating. Improved progression-free and overall survival was found to be associated with pretreatment peripheral blood TCR clonality below the median.

Synthetic TCR analog templates were spiked into each PCR to estimate absolute template abundance from read counts. TCRbeta CDR3 regions were amplified from genomic DNA with bias-controlled V and J gene primers using the immunoSEQ assay. Sequencing of rearranged TCRbeta segments was performed at approximately 20X coverage. The paper's processing steps were these. Sequencing errors were corrected by clustering, and CDR3s were annotated against IMGT so that V, D and J genes could be assigned. Out-of-frame and stop-codon sequences were excluded, and only productive TCRbeta rearrangements were used in downstream analyses. Clonality was computed as one minus Shannon entropy normalized by the log of the number of unique productive sequences. Clones differing between time points or between blood and tumor were identified using Fisher's exact test with Benjamini-Hochberg correction, with an adjusted p below 0.01 applied as the threshold. What TCRdb holds here is the immuneACCESS table cut down to in-frame rearrangements. Part of the clones is not present; checked against another copy, under half of the missing clones reflect an unresolved V gene, and the others are unexplained. V and J calls plus clone size are reproduced from that table; the DNA served to infer D and trimming. This sample gives around 71,000 clones in total; approximately 86% of them show up just once. Of the sample, about 7.4% falls within the top ten clones.

A single count supports this clone. This receptor's antigen is unknown. No quality values exist for individual bases; no much larger clone is one base distant. The CDR3 sequence holds 15 residues, the cysteine and phenylalanine included. The entry retains the CDR3 DNA only, 45 bases that are in frame from base 1. The V and J ends are trimmed by 2 bases and 2 bases, leaving 9 bases between them. From a lookup of the germline V gene (reference sequence), CDR1 and CDR2 are SGHAT and FQDESV. This clonotype was obtained from a man aged 40-55 years with urothelial cancer. The rearrangement combines TRBV11-1 with TRBJ2-2; the D segment could be TRBD1, given 5 matching bases. The specimen was PBMCs, collected around atezolizumab (anti-PD-L1) treatment. DNA sequence: TGTGCCAGCAGCTTAACGGACACCAACACCGGGGAGCTGTTTTTT. Its protein is CASSLTDTNTGELFF. The reference TRBV11-1 and TRBJ2-2 proteins fill in what lies around the CDR3, so the full variable domain reads EAEVAQSPRYKITEKSQAVAFWCDPISGHATLYWYRQILGQGPELLVQFQDESVVDDSQLPKDRFSAERLKGVDSTLKIQPAELGDSAMYLCASSLTDTNTGELFFGEGSRLTVL.